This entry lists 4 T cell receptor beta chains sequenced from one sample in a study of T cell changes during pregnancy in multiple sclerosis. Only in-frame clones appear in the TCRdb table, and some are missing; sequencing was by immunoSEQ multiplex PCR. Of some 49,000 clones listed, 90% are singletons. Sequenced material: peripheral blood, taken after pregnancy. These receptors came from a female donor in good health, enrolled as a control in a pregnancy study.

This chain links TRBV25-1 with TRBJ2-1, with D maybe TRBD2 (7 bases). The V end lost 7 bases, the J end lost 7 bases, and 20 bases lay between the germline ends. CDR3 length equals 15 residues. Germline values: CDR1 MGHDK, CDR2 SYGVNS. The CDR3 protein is CASMAEGGRRNEQFF. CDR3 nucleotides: TGTGCCAGCATGGCGGAGGGGGGGCGCAGAAATGAGCAGTTCTTC.

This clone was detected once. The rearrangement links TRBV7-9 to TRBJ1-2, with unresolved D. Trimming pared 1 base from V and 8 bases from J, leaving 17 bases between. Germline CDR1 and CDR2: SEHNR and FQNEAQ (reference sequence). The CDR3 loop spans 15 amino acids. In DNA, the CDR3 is TGTGCCAGCAGCTTAGTAGGCAGCAACTCGGGAGGCTACACCTTC. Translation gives CASSLVGSNSGGYTF.

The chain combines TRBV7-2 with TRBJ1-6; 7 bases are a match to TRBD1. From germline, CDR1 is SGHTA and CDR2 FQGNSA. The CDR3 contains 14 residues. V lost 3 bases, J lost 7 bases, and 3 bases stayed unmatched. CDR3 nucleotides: TGTGCCAGCAGCTTCAGGGGGGAGAATTCACCCCTCCACTTT. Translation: CASSFRGENSPLHF.

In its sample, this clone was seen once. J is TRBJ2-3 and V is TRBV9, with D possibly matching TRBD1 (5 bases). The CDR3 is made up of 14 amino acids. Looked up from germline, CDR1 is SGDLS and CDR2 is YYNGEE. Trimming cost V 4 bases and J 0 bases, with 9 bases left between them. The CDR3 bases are TGTGCCAGCAGCTACAGGTTGAGCACAGATACGCAGTATTTT. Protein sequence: CASSYRLSTDTQYF.